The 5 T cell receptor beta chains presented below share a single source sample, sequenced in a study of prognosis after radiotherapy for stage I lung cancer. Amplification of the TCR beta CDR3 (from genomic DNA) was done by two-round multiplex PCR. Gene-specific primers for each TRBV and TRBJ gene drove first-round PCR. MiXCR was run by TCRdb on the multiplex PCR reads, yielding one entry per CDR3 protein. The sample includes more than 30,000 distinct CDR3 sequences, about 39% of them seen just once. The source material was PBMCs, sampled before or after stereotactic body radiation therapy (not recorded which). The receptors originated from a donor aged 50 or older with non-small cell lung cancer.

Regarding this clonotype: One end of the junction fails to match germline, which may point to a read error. CDR3 DNA: TGTGCCTGCAGTCCCTCAAGTGCCTCCTACGAGCAGTACTTC. It translates to CACSPSSASYEQYF. This sequence joins TRBV6-1 and TRBJ2-7; no clear D. The CDR3 sequence is 14 residues long. Germline V gene data show CDR1 as MNHNS and CDR2 as SASEGT.

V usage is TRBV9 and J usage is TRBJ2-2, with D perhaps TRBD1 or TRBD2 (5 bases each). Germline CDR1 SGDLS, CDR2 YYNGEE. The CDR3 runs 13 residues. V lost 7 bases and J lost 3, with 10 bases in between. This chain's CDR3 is CASSGSYTGELFF. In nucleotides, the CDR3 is TGTGCCAGCTCAGGGAGTTACACCGGGGAGCTGTTTTTT.

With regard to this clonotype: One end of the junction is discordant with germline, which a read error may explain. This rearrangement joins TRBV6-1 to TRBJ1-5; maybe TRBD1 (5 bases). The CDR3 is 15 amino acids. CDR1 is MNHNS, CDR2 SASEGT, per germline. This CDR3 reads CASGPTAYSNHPQHF. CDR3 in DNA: TGTGCCAGCGGTCCGACAGCTTACAGCAATCATCCCCAGCATTTT.

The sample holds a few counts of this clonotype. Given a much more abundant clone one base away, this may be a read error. The CDR3 nucleotides are TGCAGCGAGCGGGGCAGTTACAATGAGCAGTTCTTC. Its translation: CSERGSYNEQFF. The chain carries TRBV20-1 and TRBJ2-1; 7 positions agree with TRBD2. The germline gives CDR1 DFQATT, CDR2 SNEGSKA (reference sequence). The CDR3 runs 12 residues.

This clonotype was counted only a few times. DNA for the CDR3: TGTGCCAGCAGTTTAGAAGCGGGGAGTGGATACGAGCAGTACTTC. It is translated as CASSLEAGSGYEQYF. The gene calls are TRBV27 and TRBJ2-7; 7 nucleotides line up with TRBD2. Germline values: CDR1 MNHEY, CDR2 SMNVEV (reference sequence). Losses at the gene ends were 2 bases for V and 4 bases for J; bases not matched to a gene: 8. The length of the CDR3 is 15 residues.